This T cell receptor (beta chain) originates from a study of shared clonotypes between healthy human individuals. The study drew all its donors from Caucasian adults living in Nashville, Tennessee. A CD45RA+ naive subset and a CD45RA-negative memory subset were split from CD4+ cells. Sequencing was at deep level. Replicate PCRs for sorted subsets used 200 ng DNA; this equaled 25,000 to 30,000 T cell genomes. Using immunoSEQ multiplex PCR, the repertoire was profiled, and TCRdb retains in-frame clones only, with some absent. The sample holds more than 550,000 clones, 72% seen once. The CDR3 has 15 amino acids. Germline lookup yields CDR1 WSHSY and CDR2 SAAADI. Trimming took 4 bases from V and 1 from J; bases not matched to a gene: 6.

V is TRBV10-2 and J is TRBJ2-7, with 8 bases lining up with TRBD1. The source is a young woman in good health. The sample consisted of memory CD4+ T cells sorted from blood. Subset described: CD45RA-negative fraction. The CDR3 loop reads CASSGQDRASYEQYF. CDR3 DNA: TGCGCCAGCAGTGGACAGGACAGGGCTTCCTACGAGCAGTACTTC.